These 13 T cell receptor beta chains share one sample of origin, sequenced in a study of long-term antiretroviral therapy in people with HIV. Version v3.0 of the immunoSEQ assay was performed at survey level. Repertoires were generated with immunoSEQ multiplex PCR, while TCRdb's copy carries only in-frame clones and drops some. The sample lists around 20,000 clones, approximately 78% seen once, with less than 20% in the top ten. The sample in question was unsorted PBMCs, obtained 0.6 years after starting antiretroviral therapy. The receptor source for this set is a woman aged 18 to 35 with HIV.

J is TRBJ1-5 and V is TRBV19; D gene unclear. V shed 4 bases and J shed 3 bases, with 7 bases lying between them. The V gene's germline CDR1 is LNHDA and CDR2 SQIVND (reference sequence). CDR3 length: 13 amino acids. The CDR3 spells CASSKTFNQPQHF. DNA for the CDR3: TGTGCCAGTAGTAAGACATTCAATCAGCCCCAGCATTTT.

This chain uses TRBV7-2 with TRBJ2-7; 10 nucleotides match TRBD2. The CDR3 contains 17 residues. Germline V gives CDR1 SGHTA, CDR2 FQGNSA. With V trimmed by 1 base and J by 3 bases, 9 bases remained unmatched. In nucleotides, the CDR3 is TGTGCCAGCAGCTTAGTGGCTAGCGGGAGTGGTGGCTACGAGCAGTACTTC. As protein: CASSLVASGSGGYEQYF.

This clone was counted a few times. V and J are TRBV10-1 and TRBJ2-3; D call uncertain. Trimming stripped 2 bases from V and 4 bases from J, with 13 bases between. CDR1 and CDR2 from the germline V gene are WNHNN and SYGVQD (reference sequence). The CDR3 is 15 amino acids. The chain's CDR3 is CASSELGQSADTQYF. DNA of the CDR3: TGCGCCAGCAGTGAGCTTGGGCAGTCCGCAGATACGCAGTATTTT.

The CDR3 coding sequence is TGTGCCAGCAGCGCGGGAGACAGCTACGAGCAGTACTTC. It is translated as CASSAGDSYEQYF. This sequence joins TRBV9 and TRBJ2-7, with a possible D match to TRBD2 (6 bases). Trimming left V 3 bases short and J 3 bases short, with 10 bases between. The germline CDR1 and CDR2 sequences are SGDLS and YYNGEE. The CDR3 is 13 residues long.

V gene TRBV29-1 combines with J gene TRBJ1-1; D gene uncertain. This CDR3 is 10 amino acids long. Trimming removed 7 bases from V and 1 base from J, with 4 bases in between. From germline, CDR1 is SQVTM and CDR2 ANQGSEA. This chain's CDR3 is CSAQNTEAFF. CDR3 coding DNA: TGCAGCGCACAGAACACTGAAGCTTTCTTT.

By frequency in the sample, this clone is medium-sized. V usage is TRBV19 and J usage is TRBJ2-7, with TRBD1 matching over 9 bases. Per germline, CDR1 LNHDA and CDR2 SQIVND (reference sequence). The CDR3 sequence is 16 residues long. Trimming took 6 bases from V and 0 from J; bases not matched to a gene: 9. CDR3 protein: CASRGTRTGASYEQYF. For the CDR3, the DNA is TGTGCCAGTAGGGGGACGAGGACAGGGGCCTCCTACGAGCAGTACTTC.

The chain carries TRBV9 and TRBJ2-3; no clear D. Per the germline V gene, CDR1 is SGDLS and CDR2 is YYNGEE. This CDR3 comprises 14 residues. The V end lost 0 bases, the J end lost 3 bases, and 8 bases lay between the germline ends. CDR3 DNA sequence: TGTGCCAGCAGCGTAGGGGCGGATACAGATACGCAGTATTTT. Protein product: CASSVGADTDTQYF.

The chain has TRBV7-9 and TRBJ2-7; 10 bases are shared with TRBD2. This CDR3 spans 16 amino acids. J gave up 5 bases and V 4 bases, and 11 bases lay outside the gene matches. Germline values: CDR1 SEHNR, CDR2 FQNEAQ (reference sequence). CDR3 residues: CASSYRSGGADHEQYF. DNA of the CDR3: TGTGCCAGCAGCTATAGGAGCGGGGGGGCCGACCACGAGCAGTACTTC.

The rearrangement uses TRBV25-1 and TRBJ2-5; 7 nucleotides agree with TRBD2. This CDR3 spans 13 amino acids. V was pared by 4 bases and J by 1 base, with 0 bases of the junction left unmatched. In germline, CDR1 is MGHDK, CDR2 SYGVNS. The CDR3, as DNA: TGTGCCAGCAGTGGGGGGGGCCAAGAGACCCAGTACTTC. Translating gives CASSGGGQETQYF.

DNA for the CDR3: TGCGCCAGCAGCCAAAAGGGCGGAGAGACCCAGTACTTC. Protein product: CASSQKGGETQYF. V is TRBV4-1 and J is TRBJ2-5, with D unresolved. Trimming shortened V by 2 bases and J by 4 bases, and 8 bases separated the two germline ends. CDR1 and CDR2 (germline): MGHRA, YSYEKL. The CDR3 totals 13 residues.

V gene TRBV2 combines with J gene TRBJ1-2; 8 positions match TRBD1. Per germline, CDR1 SNHLY and CDR2 FYNNEI. This CDR3 has 13 amino acids. J gave up 5 bases and V 8 bases, and 7 bases lay outside the gene matches. CDR3 DNA: TGTGCCAGCGCCGGGACAGGAGTTTATGGCTACACCTTC. It is translated as CASAGTGVYGYTF.

This clone appeared a few times. This chain links TRBV9 with TRBJ2-3; 8 nucleotides agree with TRBD1. J lost 3 bases, V lost 0 bases, and 6 bases had no gene match. This CDR3 region has 16 residues. Germline CDR1 SGDLS, CDR2 YYNGEE. CDR3 sequence: CASSVGAGGWTDTQYF. CDR3 sequence (DNA): TGTGCCAGCAGCGTAGGCGCAGGGGGCTGGACAGATACGCAGTATTTT.

For the CDR3, the DNA is TGTGCCTGGTCGGGGGGACTGCTAGACTACAATGAGCAGTTCTTC. Its protein product is CAWSGGLLDYNEQFF. The chain employs TRBV30 and TRBJ2-1, with 7 bases aligning to TRBD2. V gave up 5 bases and J gave up 3 bases; unmatched junction bases: 10. CDR1 and CDR2 from the germline V gene are GTSNPN and SVGIG (reference sequence). This CDR3 is 15 amino acids long.